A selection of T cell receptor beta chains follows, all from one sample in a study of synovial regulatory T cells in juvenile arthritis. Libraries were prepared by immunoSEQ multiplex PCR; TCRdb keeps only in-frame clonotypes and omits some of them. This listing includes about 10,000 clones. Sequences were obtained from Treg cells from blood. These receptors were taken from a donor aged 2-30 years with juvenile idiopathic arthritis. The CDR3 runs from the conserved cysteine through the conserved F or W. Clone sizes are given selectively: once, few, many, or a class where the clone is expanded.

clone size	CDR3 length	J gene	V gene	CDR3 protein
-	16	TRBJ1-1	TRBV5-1	CASRFGPNSLNTEAFF
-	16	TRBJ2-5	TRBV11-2	CASSPRLAEYQETQYF
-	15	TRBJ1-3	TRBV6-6	CASSPPQGSGDTIYF
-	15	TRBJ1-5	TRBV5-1	CASSPLGTDNQPQHF
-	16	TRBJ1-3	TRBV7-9	CASSLVRTSSGNTIYF
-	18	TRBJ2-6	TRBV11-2	CASSPAGQLISGANVLTF
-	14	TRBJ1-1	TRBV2	CASSRDRLNTEAFF
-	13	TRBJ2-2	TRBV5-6	CASSWAGSGELFF
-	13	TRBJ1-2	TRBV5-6	CASSLHTSYGYTF
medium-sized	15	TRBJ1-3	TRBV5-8	CASSLDRSSGNTIYF
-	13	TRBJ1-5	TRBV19	CASSHRGGQPQHF
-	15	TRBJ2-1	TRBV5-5	CASSTSGREYNEQFF
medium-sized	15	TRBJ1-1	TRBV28	CASSSEGQMNTEAFF
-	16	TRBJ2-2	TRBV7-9	CASSSTTGGRTGELFF
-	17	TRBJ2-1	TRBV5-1	CASRPPITSGSYNEQFF
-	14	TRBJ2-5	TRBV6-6	CASSRTQGGETQYF
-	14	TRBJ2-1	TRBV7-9	CASSRTGIGGEQFF
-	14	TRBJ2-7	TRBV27	CASSFGTGGYEQYF
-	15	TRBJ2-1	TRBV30	CAWSVWRQAYNEQFF
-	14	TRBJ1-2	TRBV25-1	CASSEGGVTYGYTF
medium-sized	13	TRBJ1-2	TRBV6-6	CASSPDRGAGYTF
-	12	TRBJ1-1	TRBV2	CASTWTYTEAFF
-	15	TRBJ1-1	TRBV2	CASSEAGTPNTEAFF
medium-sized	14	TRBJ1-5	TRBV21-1	CASSSGVGKQPQHF
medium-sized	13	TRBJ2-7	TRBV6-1	CASNSGSTDEQYF
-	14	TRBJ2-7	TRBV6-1	CASSDYRTPYEQYF
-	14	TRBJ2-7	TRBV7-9	CASSLVPSVYEQYF
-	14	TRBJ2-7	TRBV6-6	CASGPRGPWDEQYF
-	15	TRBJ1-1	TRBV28	CASRPSGGGNTEAFF
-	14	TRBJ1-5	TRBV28	CASREDGGNQPQHF
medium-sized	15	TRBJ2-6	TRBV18	CASSPTASGANVLTF
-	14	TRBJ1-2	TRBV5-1	CASSLAARAYGYTF
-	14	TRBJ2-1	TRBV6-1	CASLRDPRIDEQFF
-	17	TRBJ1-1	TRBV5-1	CASSHSPRLEGPRRTFF
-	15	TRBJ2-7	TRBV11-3	CASSLGDRVSYEQYF
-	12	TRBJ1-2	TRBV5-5	CASSLYGYGYTF
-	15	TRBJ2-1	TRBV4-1	CASSQETLRVREQFF
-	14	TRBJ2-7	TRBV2	CASRALGGPYEQYF
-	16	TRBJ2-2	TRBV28	CASSFRGFANTGELFF
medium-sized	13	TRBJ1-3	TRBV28	CASRRDRRGTIYF
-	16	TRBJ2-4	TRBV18	CASSPRGTLAKNIQYF
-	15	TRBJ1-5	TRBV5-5	CASSPTGQSNQPQHF
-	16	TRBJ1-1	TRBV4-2	CASSQDLRWGVGEAFF
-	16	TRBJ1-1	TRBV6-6	CASTSLRRGPNTEAFF
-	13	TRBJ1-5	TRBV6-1	CASRDRVNQPQHF
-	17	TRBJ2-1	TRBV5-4	CASSLGPSGLTDNEQFF
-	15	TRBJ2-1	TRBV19	CASTKQGRTYNEQFF
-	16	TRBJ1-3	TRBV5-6	CASSFRGRYSGNTIYF
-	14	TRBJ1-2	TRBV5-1	CASRGGEGISGYTF
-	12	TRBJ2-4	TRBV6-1	CASSDVAGGQYF